A single sample is the source of the 4 T cell receptor beta chains below, sequenced in a study of Ad26.COV2.S vaccination and SARS-CoV-2 variants. Generated by immunoSEQ multiplex PCR, the TCRdb table keeps only in-frame clones and is missing some. The sample contains some 370,000 clones, about 80% of which appear only once. Indicated treatment: over 15 received Ad26.COV2.S at low or high dose, single or two shots; about 5 received placebo; per-sample allocation not given. Samples analyzed were those drawn on day 63 after the first vaccine or placebo injection. This material consisted of peripheral blood, taken in a trial of Ad26.COV2.S vaccine versus placebo. Every receptor here comes from a person aged 18-60 years who received the Ad26.COV2.S COVID-19 vaccine or a placebo.

The CDR3 protein is CASSPRDRERETQYF. CDR3 nucleotide sequence: TGTGCCAGCAGCCCCCGGGACAGGGAAAGAGAGACCCAGTACTTC. The chain is built from TRBV7-9 and TRBJ2-5; 9 bases map to TRBD1. The junction had 8 bases not matched to a gene; V was cut back by 5 bases and J by 4 bases. This CDR3 comprises 15 residues. Germline loops: CDR1 SEHNR, CDR2 FQNEAQ (reference sequence).

This clone was found once. The sample holds other DNA sequences that translate to the same CDR3. The genes are TRBV19 and TRBJ1-1, with a tentative D call TRBD1 (5 bases). Germline V gene lookup returns CDR1 LNHDA and CDR2 SQIVND (reference sequence). The CDR3 loop spans 14 amino acids. V dropped 2 bases and J dropped 1 base, with 8 bases sitting between them. CDR3: CASSIQGSNTEAFF. The DNA for the CDR3 is TGTGCCAGTAGTATACAGGGCTCGAACACTGAAGCTTTCTTT.

The rearrangement links TRBV4-3 to TRBJ1-2; 10 positions agree with TRBD1. In germline, CDR1 is LGHNA, CDR2 YSLEER. The CDR3 totals 17 residues. Trimming removed 4 bases from V and 4 bases from J; junction bases left unmatched: 12. The CDR3 nucleotides read TGCGCCAGCAGCCTAGATGAGGACAGGGGGAGACTCTATGGCTACACCTTC. It codes for CASSLDEDRGRLYGYTF.

This chain links TRBV6-2 or TRBV6-3 with TRBJ1-1; no definite D call. The germline V gene encodes CDR1 MNHEY and CDR2 SVGEGT. V was shortened by 2 bases and J by 4 bases, with 20 bases between the two germline ends. The CDR3 runs to 17 residues. The CDR3 region is CASSYNGEGAISTEAFF. In DNA, the CDR3 is TGTGCCAGCAGTTACAACGGGGAAGGTGCGATTAGCACTGAAGCTTTCTTT.